These T cell receptor beta chains were read from a single sample in a study of blood T cell repertoires in COVID-19. TCRdb keeps only in-frame clones here, not all; method: immunoSEQ multiplex PCR. The data contain around 300,000 clones, 75% to 85% of them seen just once; the ten biggest clones take up about 7%. The sequenced material came from peripheral blood. The receptors come from a human donor in a cohort sampled during active COVID-19. The CDR3 runs from the conserved cysteine through the conserved F or W. Each record gives: J gene, clone size, V gene, D gene, CDR3 DNA, CDR3 protein. D genes are given only for firm matches. Rows give clone size only sometimes, using once, few, many, or a class for an expanded clone.

>TRBJ2-7|-|TRBV19|-
TGTGCCAGTAGTATCCACCCGGGGGAGCAGTACTTC
CASSIHPGEQYF
>TRBJ1-1|-|TRBV10-3|-
TGTGCCATCAGTGAGTCCAAGGGAGGGAACACTGAAGCTTTCTTT
CAISESKGGNTEAFF
>TRBJ1-4|-|TRBV10-2|-
TGCGCCAGCAGTGACTCTGAAAAACTGTTTTTT
CASSDSEKLFF
>TRBJ2-7|-|TRBV25-1|-
TGTGCCAGCAGTCCCAAATCGCGCTACGAGCAGTACTTC
CASSPKSRYEQYF
>TRBJ1-3|-|TRBV4-1|-
TGCGCCAGCAGCCAAGATAAGGGGGTCCCTGGAAACACCATATATTTT
CASSQDKGVPGNTIYF
>TRBJ1-1|-|TRBV18|TRBD1
TGTGCCAGCTCACTACAGGGGGCCTCGAACACTGAAGCTTTCTTT
CASSLQGASNTEAFF
>TRBJ1-5|-|TRBV7-8|TRBD1
TGTGCCAGCAGCTCCCTGACAGGGGGCTATCAGCCCCAGCATTTT
CASSSLTGGYQPQHF
>TRBJ2-1|-|TRBV20-1|-
TGCAGTGCTAGTCGAGGTCTAGGTGTCGACAATGAGCAGTTCTTC
CSASRGLGVDNEQFF
>TRBJ2-7|-|TRBV5-1|TRBD1
TGCGCCAGTAAACGAATCAGGGGGAGAGAGGAGCAGTACTTC
CASKRIRGREEQYF
>TRBJ2-7|-|TRBV7-6|TRBD1
TGTGCCAGCAGCCCTCGGGGACAGGGGGCGGGGGAGCAGTACTTC
CASSPRGQGAGEQYF
>TRBJ2-2|-|TRBV5-1|-
TGCGCCAGCAGCTTGGTACCCGGGTGGCTTATGGACACCGGGGAGCTGTTTTTT
CASSLVPGWLMDTGELFF
>TRBJ1-5|many|TRBV7-8|-
TGTGCCAGCGCCGACGGGACAACGGCTGTTCTAAGCAATCAGCCCCAGCATTTT
CASADGTTAVLSNQPQHF
>TRBJ2-1|-|TRBV19|TRBD1
TGTGCCAGTAGTCCTCAATTACCAGGGGGCCCTTTCTTC
CASSPQLPGGPFF
>TRBJ1-6|-|TRBV10-1|TRBD1
TGCGCCAGCAGCGATTCTGGACAGGGAGTTTCACCCCTCCACTTT
CASSDSGQGVSPLHF
>TRBJ1-2|few|TRBV5-1|-
TGCGCCAGCAGCTTTGGTTGGAGGGATGGCTACACCTTC
CASSFGWRDGYTF
>TRBJ2-7|-|TRBV30|TRBD2
TGTGCCTGGAGTCCGGGACTAGTTTTTCTCTACGAGCAGTACTTC
CAWSPGLVFLYEQYF
>TRBJ1-4|-|TRBV12-3/TRBV12-4|-
TGTGCCAGCGAATCCCCCACTGTAAAACTGTTTTTT
CASESPTVKLFF
>TRBJ2-1|-|TRBV7-3|-
TGTGCCAGCAGCCCCACCCGGAGCGCCTACAATGAGCAGTTCTTC
CASSPTRSAYNEQFF
>TRBJ1-1|-|TRBV10-2|-
TGCGCCAGCAGTTCGACAGGCACGAACACTGAAGCTTTCTTT
CASSSTGTNTEAFF
>TRBJ1-2|-|TRBV5-5|TRBD1
TGTGCCAGCAGCGGCGGGACAGGGACCGGCTACACCTTC
CASSGGTGTGYTF
>TRBJ2-2|-|TRBV24-1|-
TGTGCCACCAGTGATTCCAGCAGCCAGGGGACAAACACCGGGGAGCTGTTTTTT
CATSDSSSQGTNTGELFF
>TRBJ1-6|-|TRBV9|-
TGTGCCAGCAGCTCCAGGACAGTCAATTCACCCCTCCACTTT
CASSSRTVNSPLHF
>TRBJ1-2|-|TRBV30|-
TGTGCCTGGAGTGGGGGAAGGAGGGGCGACAACTATGGCTACACCTTC
CAWSGGRRGDNYGYTF
>TRBJ1-5|-|TRBV27|-
TGTGCCAGCAGTTTATCAGGGAGCAGCAATCAGCCCCAGCATTTT
CASSLSGSSNQPQHF
>TRBJ2-3|-|TRBV11-2|TRBD1
TGTGCCAGCAGCCCGGACAGGGTCACAGATACGCAGTATTTT
CASSPDRVTDTQYF
>TRBJ1-1|few|TRBV2|TRBD1
TGTGCCAGCAGAGGGACAGAGAGCGGTGAAGCTTTCTTT
CASRGTESGEAFF
>TRBJ2-2|-|TRBV6-8|TRBD2
TGTGCCAGCAGCCAGCTTAGCGGGGGGGCCACCGGGGAGCTGTTTTTT
CASSQLSGGATGELFF
>TRBJ2-5|-|TRBV27|-
TGTGCCAGCAGCCGTATGACGGGTCCTCAAGAGACCCAGTACTTC
CASSRMTGPQETQYF
>TRBJ1-4|-|TRBV19|TRBD1
TGTGCCAGTAGTACCCAGGGACAGGGGAATGAAAAACTGTTTTTT
CASSTQGQGNEKLFF
>TRBJ2-4|-|TRBV3-1/TRBV3-2|-
TGTGCCAGCAGCCATGGGCAGGGAAACATTCAGTACTTC
CASSHGQGNIQYF
>TRBJ2-2|-|TRBV7-2|TRBD2
TGTGCCAGCAGCTCAGTAGCGGGGGCGAACACCGGGGAGCTGTTTTTT
CASSSVAGANTGELFF
>TRBJ2-7|-|TRBV5-1|TRBD1
TGCGCCAGCAGTCGGGACAGGGGGGCATACGAGCAGTACTTC
CASSRDRGAYEQYF
>TRBJ2-1|-|TRBV5-1|TRBD1
TGCGCCAGCAGCTTGGCGGACAGGGGGCTTCGTGAGCAGTTCTTC
CASSLADRGLREQFF
>TRBJ1-2|-|TRBV12-3/TRBV12-4|-
TGTGCCAGCAGTCCAACGGTCTATGGCTACACCTTC
CASSPTVYGYTF
>TRBJ2-5|-|TRBV7-2|TRBD2
TGTGCCAGCAGCTTAGAACACGTGACTAGCGGGTACTACTTC
CASSLEHVTSGYYF
>TRBJ2-1|-|TRBV10-1|TRBD2
TGCGCCAGCAGTGCGGGGGGGCGTGTCAATGAGCAGTTCTTC
CASSAGGRVNEQFF